This T cell receptor beta chain appears in the sequencing data of a study of regulatory T cells in long-lasting Graves disease. Turning to the study itself: Prior antithyroid drug treatment in newly diagnosed Graves' patients lasted under 3 months.

The germline CDR1 and CDR2 sequences are SGDLS and YYNGEE. The CDR3 has 15 residues. With regard to this clonotype: At one end the junction does not follow the germline gene, possibly because of a read error.

The time point here: newly diagnosed GD, antithyroid drugs for less than 3 months. From PBMCs, RNA was extracted and then used to make the TCR library. Relying on iRepertoire HTBI primers and Arm-PCR of CDR3 regions, the team built TCR beta libraries. Via MiXCR, TCRdb re-called the multiplex PCR reads, giving one row per CDR3 protein. The profile shows 400,000 to 500,000 distinct CDR3 sequences, 14% of them singletons. Separately, the same data were catalogued under a study of T cells in Graves' hyperthyroidism and ophthalmopathy.

The clonotype was recovered from a woman between 45 and 65 years old with Graves disease. This sequence joins TRBV9 and TRBJ1-5; 10 positions agree with TRBD1. The sample in question was peripheral blood mononuclear cells (PBMCs), obtained at new diagnosis, from a patient treated with antithyroid drugs. This chain's CDR3 is CACSVGDRGSQPQHF. In DNA, the CDR3 is TGTGCCTGCAGCGTTGGGGACAGGGGTAGTCAGCCCCAGCATTTT. Based on the CDR3 plus reference TRBV9 and TRBJ1-5, the full variable domain is DSGVTQTPKHLITATGQRVTLRCSPRSGDLSVYWYQQSLDQGLQFLIQYYNGEERAKGNILERFSAQQFPDLHSELNLSSLELGDSALYFCACSVGDRGSQPQHFGDGTRLSIL.